One and the same sample provided the 13 T cell receptor beta chains below, sequenced in a study of Ad26.COV2.S vaccination and SARS-CoV-2 variants. Specified treatment: around 19 received Ad26.COV2.S at low or high dose, single or two shots; about 5 received placebo; per-sample allocation not given. Specimens were obtained on day 63 following the first vaccine or placebo injection. Clones were read by immunoSEQ multiplex PCR, and TCRdb kept only the in-frame ones, dropping some. The sample lists approximately 460,000 clones, roughly nine tenths occurring once. This specimen consisted of peripheral blood, obtained in a trial of Ad26.COV2.S vaccine versus placebo. Receptors were obtained from a person between 18 and 65 years old who received the Ad26.COV2.S COVID-19 vaccine or a placebo.

The V and J genes are TRBV2 and TRBJ2-7, with 9 bases that match TRBD2. This CDR3 comprises 15 residues. CDR1 SNHLY and CDR2 FYNNEI come from the germline V gene. J was trimmed by 3 bases and V by 4 bases; bases with no gene match: 7. CDR3 bases: TGTGCCAGCAGTGCTTTGGCTAGCGGGGTCTACGAGCAGTACTTC. Translated: CASSALASGVYEQYF.

This clone was counted only a few times. The V gene is TRBV6-2 or TRBV6-3, the J gene TRBJ1-5; 7 nucleotides line up with TRBD1. The J segment lost 0 bases and the V segment lost 6 bases, leaving 8 bases of the junction unmatched. CDR3 length: 16 amino acids. The germline gives CDR1 MNHEY, CDR2 SVGEGT. The DNA of the CDR3 is TGTGCCAGCAGCCCTGGGACAGCTCATAGCAATCAGCCCCAGCATTTT. Its translation is CASSPGTAHSNQPQHF.

The chain carries TRBV9 and TRBJ2-1; perhaps TRBD2 as D (6 bases). CDR3 size: 16 residues. V lost 4 bases to trimming and J lost 6 bases, with 20 bases between them. The V gene's germline CDR1 is SGDLS and CDR2 YYNGEE. The CDR3 DNA is TGTGCCAGCAGCCCGCATAGAGGCCTAGCGTTCAATGAGCAGTTCTTC. Translated: CASSPHRGLAFNEQFF. Variable domain in full (rest from reference TRBV9 and TRBJ2-1): DSGVTQTPKHLITATGQRVTLRCSPRSGDLSVYWYQQSLDQGLQFLIQYYNGEERAKGNILERFSAQQFPDLHSELNLSSLELGDSALYFCASSPHRGLAFNEQFFGPGTRLTVL.

J is TRBJ1-1 and V is TRBV14; D gene ambiguous. There are 21 residues in the CDR3. V was cut by 1 base and J by 0 bases, with 27 bases left in between. Germline-derived CDR1 and CDR2 are SGHDN and FVKESK. For the CDR3, the DNA is TGTGCCAGCAGCCAAGGTGTAGGGTCCGGCCCAAGCATGGTTATGAACACTGAAGCTTTCTTT. This sequence encodes CASSQGVGSGPSMVMNTEAFF.

V is TRBV6-5 and J is TRBJ2-7; 10 positions match TRBD2. This CDR3 contains 16 residues. Germline values: CDR1 MNHEY, CDR2 SVGAGI. J lost 6 bases, V lost 0 bases, and 8 bases had no gene match. CDR3 amino acids: CASSYSPAGGPGEQYF. In DNA form, the CDR3 reads TGTGCCAGCAGTTACTCACCAGCGGGAGGGCCGGGCGAGCAGTACTTC.

This chain joins TRBV11-2 and TRBJ1-2, with 9 bases matching TRBD1. Germline values: CDR1 SGHAT, CDR2 FQNNGV. Unmatched junction bases numbered 7, after V lost 1 base and J lost 4 bases. The CDR3 covers 16 residues. This CDR3 reads CASSLGGTGWTYGYTF. CDR3 coding DNA: TGTGCCAGCAGCTTAGGCGGGACAGGGTGGACCTATGGCTACACCTTC.

The chain joins TRBV18 to TRBJ1-2, with TRBD1 matching 11 bases. The CDR3 is 15 residues long. Germline CDR1 and CDR2: KGHSH and LQKENI. After removal of 7 bases from V and 6 bases from J, the junction contained 10 bases not matched to a gene. The CDR3 here is CASWTGGATVNGYTF. The CDR3 nucleotides are TGTGCCAGCTGGACAGGGGGCGCTACGGTGAATGGCTACACCTTC.

J is TRBJ1-3 and V is TRBV19, with a weak D call TRBD1 (6 bases). The ends were cut back, 3 bases at V and 8 bases at J, with 17 bases in the middle. CDR1 and CDR2 from the germline V gene are LNHDA and SQIVND (reference sequence). This CDR3 comprises 15 residues. The DNA for the CDR3 is TGTGCCAGTAGTATTGGGGCCGGGGGCGGCGACACCATATATTTT. Translation gives CASSIGAGGGDTIYF.

This chain links TRBV3-1 (or the pseudogene TRBV3-2) with TRBJ2-1, with TRBD1 matching over 7 bases. The CDR3 length is 15 residues. The germline V gene encodes CDR1 LGHDT and CDR2 YNNKEL (reference sequence). Trimming cost V 3 bases and J 7 bases; bases outside gene matches: 9. CDR3 sequence: CASSQAGRGWNEQFF. The CDR3 DNA follows: TGTGCCAGCAGCCAGGCAGGCAGGGGGTGGAATGAGCAGTTCTTC.

This chain joins TRBV5-1 and TRBJ1-2, with D unresolved. Trimming pared 0 bases from V and 6 bases from J, leaving 6 bases between. Germline assignment: CDR1 SGHRS and CDR2 YFSETQ. This CDR3 is 12 amino acids long. DNA of the CDR3: TGCGCCAGCAGCTTGGGGGCAGATGGCTACACCTTC. Translation: CASSLGADGYTF.

The chain couples TRBV24-1 to TRBJ1-2; perhaps TRBD1 as D (5 bases). The V end was cut by 8 bases, the J end by 3 bases, with 21 bases between. Per the germline V gene, CDR1 is KGHDR and CDR2 is SFDVKD. The CDR3 length is 16 residues. The chain's CDR3 is CATTKVNACRDYGYTF. Here the CDR3 DNA reads TGTGCCACCACGAAGGTAAATGCTTGCAGGGACTATGGCTACACCTTC.

This clone was seen only once. This chain links TRBV27 with TRBJ1-5, with 7 positions matching TRBD1. CDR3 size: 14 residues. Germline V CDR1 and CDR2: MNHEY, SMNVEV (reference sequence). Unmatched junction bases numbered 5, after V lost 5 bases and J lost 4 bases. The DNA of the CDR3 is TGTGCCAGCAGTACAGGGGTCACGAATCAGCCCCAGCATTTT. The encoded protein is CASSTGVTNQPQHF.

The V and J genes are TRBV5-1 and TRBJ2-7, with TRBD1 as a possible D gene (7 bases). The length of the CDR3 is 16 residues. CDR1 and CDR2 from the germline V gene are SGHRS and YFSETQ. V gave up 4 bases and J gave up 1 base, with 18 bases separating them. CDR3 protein: CASSHAQGTLSYEQYF. CDR3 DNA sequence: TGCGCCAGCAGCCACGCACAGGGGACTTTATCCTACGAGCAGTACTTC.